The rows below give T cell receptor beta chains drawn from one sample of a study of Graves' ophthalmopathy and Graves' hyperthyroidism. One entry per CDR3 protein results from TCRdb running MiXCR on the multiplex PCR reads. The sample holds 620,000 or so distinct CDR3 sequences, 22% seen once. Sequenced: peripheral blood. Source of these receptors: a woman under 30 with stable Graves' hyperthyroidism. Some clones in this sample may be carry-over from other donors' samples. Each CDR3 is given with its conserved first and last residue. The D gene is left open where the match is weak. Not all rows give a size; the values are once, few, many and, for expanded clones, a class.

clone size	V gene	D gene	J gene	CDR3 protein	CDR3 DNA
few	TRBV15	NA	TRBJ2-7	CATSRDPGDEQYF	TGTGCCACCAGCAGAGATCCCGGGGATGAGCAGTACTTC
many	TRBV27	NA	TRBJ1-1	CASSPPGVVWNTEAFF	TGTGCCAGCAGTCCCCCGGGGGTAGTCTGGAACACTGAAGCTTTCTTT
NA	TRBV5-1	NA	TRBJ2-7	CASSLGHDPYEQYF	TGCGCCAGCAGCTTGGGACACGACCCCTACGAGCAGTACTTC
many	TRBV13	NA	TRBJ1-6	CASSPTASSYNSPLHF	TGTGCCAGCAGCCCAACAGCGAGCTCCTATAATTCACCCCTCCACTTT
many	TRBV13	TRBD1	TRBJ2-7	CASSTTGQFNYEQYF	TGTGCCAGCAGCACCACGGGACAGTTCAACTACGAGCAGTACTTC
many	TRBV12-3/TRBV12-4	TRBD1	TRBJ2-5	CASSSNTGGKTQYF	TGTGCCAGCAGTTCCAATACAGGGGGTAAGACCCAGTACTTC
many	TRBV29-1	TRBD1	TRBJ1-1	CSVEGTGGANTEAFF	TGCAGCGTTGAAGGGACAGGGGGCGCGAACACTGAAGCTTTCTTT
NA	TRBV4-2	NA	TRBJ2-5	CASSQAFWETQYF	TGTGCCAGCAGCCAAGCTTTTTGGGAGACCCAGTACTTC
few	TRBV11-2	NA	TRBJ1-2	CASSLRFNQGTYYGYTF	TGTGCCAGCAGCTTACGATTTAACCAGGGGACCTACTATGGCTACACCTTC
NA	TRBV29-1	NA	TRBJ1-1	CSVNGQRNTEAFF	TGCAGCGTAAACGGACAGCGGAACACTGAAGCTTTCTTT
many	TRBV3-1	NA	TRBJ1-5	CASSQDLYGIQPQHF	TGTGCCAGCAGCCAAGATTTGTATGGAATCCAGCCCCAGCATTTT
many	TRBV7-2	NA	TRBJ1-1	CASSLATGFSEAFF	TGTGCCAGCAGCTTAGCTACAGGGTTCTCTGAAGCTTTCTTT